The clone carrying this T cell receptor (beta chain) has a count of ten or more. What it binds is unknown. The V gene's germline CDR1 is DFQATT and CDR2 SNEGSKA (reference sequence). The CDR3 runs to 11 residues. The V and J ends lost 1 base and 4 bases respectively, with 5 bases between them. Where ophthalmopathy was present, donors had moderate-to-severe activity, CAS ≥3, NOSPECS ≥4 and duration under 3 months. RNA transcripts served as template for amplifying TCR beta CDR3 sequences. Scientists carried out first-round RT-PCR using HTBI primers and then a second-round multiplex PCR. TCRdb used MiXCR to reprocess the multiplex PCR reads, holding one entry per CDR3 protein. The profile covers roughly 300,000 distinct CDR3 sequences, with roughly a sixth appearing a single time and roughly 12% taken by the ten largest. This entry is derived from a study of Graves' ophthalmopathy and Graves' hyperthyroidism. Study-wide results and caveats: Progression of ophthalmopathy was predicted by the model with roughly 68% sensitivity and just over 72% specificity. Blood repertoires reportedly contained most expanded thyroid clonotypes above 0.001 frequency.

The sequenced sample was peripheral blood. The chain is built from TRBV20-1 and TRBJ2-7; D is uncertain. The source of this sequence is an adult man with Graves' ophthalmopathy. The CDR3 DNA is TGCAGTGCTAGAGTAGGGTACGAGCAGTACTTC. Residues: CSARVGYEQYF.